Listed below are T cell receptor beta chains from one sample, sequenced in a study of monozygotic twins with inflammatory bowel disease. TCRdb reprocessed the 5' RACE reads, with one entry per CDR3 protein and no DNA. Its clone listing holds 400,000 or so distinct CDR3 sequences. Sequenced material: blood. These receptors were obtained from a human donor with ulcerative colitis or Crohn's disease, or a healthy co-twin of an affected twin (not recorded which). The CDR3 runs from the conserved cysteine through the conserved F or W.

V gene	J gene	CDR3 protein
TRBV19	TRBJ2-1	CASGGRDEQFF
TRBV9	TRBJ2-4	CASSATGLGIQYF
TRBV5-5	TRBJ2-7	CASSLEQGSSYEQYF
TRBV12-3/TRBV12-4	TRBJ2-7	CASSFTTGDNEQYF
TRBV3-1	TRBJ2-1	CASSQEGAGAVTYEQFF
TRBV5-6	TRBJ2-3	CASSLRGPTSTLHTQYF
TRBV6-5	TRBJ2-1	CASSMTQWDEQFF
TRBV29-1	TRBJ2-7	CSVLGLSGEQYF
TRBV19	TRBJ1-4	CASRGTGRIEKLFF
TRBV20-1	TRBJ2-1	CSASGQYNEQFF
TRBV12-3/TRBV12-4	TRBJ2-3	CASSLIDFTDTQYF
TRBV28	TRBJ1-2	CASSLSLGLLGYTF
TRBV20-1	TRBJ1-4	CSAPIQPTNEKLFF
TRBV12-3/TRBV12-4	TRBJ2-7	CASSLGSGYEQYF
TRBV7-2	TRBJ2-1	CASSLARGINEQFF
TRBV9	TRBJ1-1	CASSVGTEGTEAFF